This TCR beta chain was identified during a study of T-cell reconstitution after alpha-beta-depleted transplantation in children. Study conclusions and caveats: When one year had passed after transplant, most T-cell counts and diversity came from newly produced T cells.

This CDR3 contains 13 residues. Germline CDR1 SQVTM, CDR2 ANQGSEA. V was clipped by 3 bases and J by 7 bases; unmatched bases: 6. This clonotype was counted ten times or more. Its antigen is currently unknown. A library of TCRbeta sequences, prepared with unique molecular identifiers, was generated. From the PCR reads, TCRdb called clonotypes with MiXCR, one entry per CDR3 protein. This sample has roughly 500,000 distinct CDR3 sequences, with about 11% found just once. The sequence came from a child aged 2 to 10 with inherited bone marrow failure, due to receive a stem cell transplant. Source: PBMCs, taken before TCRalphabeta/CD19-depleted stem cell transplant. J is TRBJ2-1 and V is TRBV29-1, with 7 bases aligning to TRBD1. This chain's CDR3 is CSVDPSRGNEQFF. CDR3 bases: TGCAGCGTTGACCCGTCCAGGGGGAATGAGCAGTTCTTC.